A single sample is the source of the 15 T cell receptor beta chains below, sequenced in a study of blood T cell repertoires in COVID-19. Method: immunoSEQ multiplex PCR; TCRdb's copy keeps in-frame clones and lacks some. This repertoire shows roughly 120,000 clones, 92% found once; its top ten account for around 2.2%. Material for sequencing was peripheral blood. The receptors were gathered from a man aged 50-59 years with COVID-19, enrolled during active disease.

The chain joins TRBV7-3 to TRBJ2-2; the match to TRBD1 covers 7 bases. This CDR3 is built from 14 residues. Germline values: CDR1 SGHTA, CDR2 FQGTGA. V trimming: 4 bases; J trimming: 4 bases; junction bases outside the gene matches: 3. CDR3 loop: CASSSSGGTGELFF. The CDR3, as DNA: TGTGCCAGCAGCTCCTCAGGGGGCACCGGGGAGCTGTTTTTT.

The J gene is TRBJ1-6, the V gene TRBV13, with TRBD1 matching over 10 bases. V gave up 4 bases and J gave up 8 bases; unmatched junction bases: 5. CDR1 and CDR2 (germline): PRHDT, FYEKMQ (reference sequence). This CDR3 is built from 15 residues. In DNA form, the CDR3 reads TGTGCCAGCAGCTCCCCCGGGACAGGGGATTCACCCCTCCACTTT. It specifies CASSSPGTGDSPLHF.

A single count supports this clone. The chain links TRBV10-3 to TRBJ2-5; no clear D. Trimming took 4 bases from V and 1 from J, leaving 7 bases between them. CDR1 and CDR2 from the germline V gene are ENHRY and SYGVKD. The CDR3 extends over 13 amino acids. CDR3 protein: CAISGGFQETQYF. The CDR3 DNA is TGTGCCATCAGTGGAGGTTTCCAAGAGACCCAGTACTTC.

This rearrangement joins TRBV3-1 (or the pseudogene TRBV3-2) to TRBJ2-3; the D gene is possibly TRBD1 (6 bases). CDR1 is LGHDT, CDR2 YNNKEL, per germline (reference sequence). The CDR3 runs to 14 residues. V lost 0 bases to trimming and J lost 6 bases, with 10 bases between them. The CDR3 reads CASSQDLTGDTQYF. Written as DNA, the CDR3 is TGTGCCAGCAGCCAAGATCTAACAGGGGATACGCAGTATTTT.

The CDR3: CASRIAGSRADTQYF. The CDR3 DNA reads TGTGCCAGCAGGATAGCGGGATCGCGGGCAGATACGCAGTATTTT. The chain links TRBV2 to TRBJ2-3; TRBD2 matches 8 bases. Germline V CDR1 and CDR2: SNHLY, FYNNEI. The V and J ends lost 6 bases and 4 bases, in that order; junction bases with no gene match: 9. The CDR3 runs to 15 residues.

The CDR3 nucleotides are TGTGCCAGCAGCTTTACTAGCGGGAGACCAGATACGCAGTATTTT. Amino acid sequence: CASSFTSGRPDTQYF. The chain has TRBV7-3 and TRBJ2-3; TRBD2 aligns across 11 bases. CDR1 is SGHTA and CDR2 is FQGTGA in the germline V gene. V shed 3 bases and J 4 bases; nucleotides not matched to a gene: 3. This CDR3 has 15 residues.

This chain uses TRBV5-4 with TRBJ2-1, with 9 bases identical to TRBD2. J lost 8 bases, V lost 5 bases, and 11 bases had no gene match. CDR1 is SGHNT and CDR2 is YYREEE in the germline V gene (reference sequence). CDR3 length: 15 residues. The CDR3 loop reads CASSNSGGRAYEQFF. The DNA for the CDR3 is TGTGCCAGCAGTAATTCGGGCGGGAGGGCGTATGAGCAGTTCTTC.

This clone was seen a handful of times. The chain employs TRBV27 and TRBJ1-6, with 8 bases fitting TRBD1. The V gene end was trimmed by 3 bases and the J gene end by 9 bases; junction bases not matched to a gene: 7. CDR3 length: 15 residues. Germline V gene data show CDR1 as MNHEY and CDR2 as SMNVEV (reference sequence). The CDR3: CASSFQTGVASPLHF. The CDR3 DNA reads as TGTGCCAGCAGTTTCCAGACAGGGGTAGCTTCACCCCTCCACTTT.

The rearrangement joins TRBV5-8 to TRBJ2-3, with 7 nucleotides matching TRBD2. Germline CDR1 reads SGHTS; CDR2 reads YDEGEE. The CDR3 has 14 residues. Trimming cost V 4 bases and J 1 base; bases outside gene matches: 3. CDR3 sequence (DNA): TGTGCCAGCAGCCGGACTAGGGGCACAGATACGCAGTATTTT. The encoded protein is CASSRTRGTDTQYF.

This rearrangement joins TRBV4-3 to TRBJ2-1; the D is unclear. Trimming removed 0 bases from V and 6 bases from J, with 12 bases in between. The CDR3 covers 15 residues. Germline lookup yields CDR1 LGHNA and CDR2 YSLEER. The CDR3 coding sequence is TGCGCCAGCAGCCAAGATGGCCAGTTTCGCAATGAGCAGTTCTTC. Translated, it gives CASSQDGQFRNEQFF.

This chain links TRBV27 with TRBJ1-2, with 8 positions matching TRBD1. Germline V gives CDR1 MNHEY, CDR2 SMNVEV (reference sequence). The CDR3 runs 15 residues. After removal of 4 bases from V and 6 bases from J, the junction contained 10 bases not matched to a gene. For the CDR3, the DNA is TGTGCCAGCAGTTCGAACTTACAGGGGGGGCATGGCTACACCTTC. Protein: CASSSNLQGGHGYTF.

The gene calls are TRBV4-3 and TRBJ1-2; D is unresolved. The CDR3 spans 14 residues. Per the germline V gene, CDR1 is LGHNA and CDR2 is YSLEER. Between the trimmed V and J ends, which lost 3 bases and 0 bases, there was a span of 8 bases. The CDR3 DNA reads as TGCGCCAGCAGCCAGTTTGTCACTAACTATGGCTACACCTTC. Its translation is CASSQFVTNYGYTF.

This clone was detected a few times. The chain couples TRBV15 to TRBJ1-2; 11 bases match TRBD1. V lost 5 bases to trimming and J lost 3 bases; unmatched junction nucleotides: 11. Germline CDR1 and CDR2: LNHNV and YYDKDF (reference sequence). The CDR3 contains 17 residues. The CDR3 sequence is CATSYPGTGGGDYGYTF. The CDR3 DNA sequence: TGTGCCACCAGCTACCCCGGGACAGGGGGAGGCGACTATGGCTACACCTTC.

This chain links TRBV28 with TRBJ1-2; 10 bases match TRBD1. CDR3 length: 16 amino acids. Germline loops: CDR1 MDHEN, CDR2 SYDVKM. V lost 4 bases to trimming and J lost 2 bases; unmatched junction nucleotides: 7. The CDR3 nucleotides read TGTGCCAGCAGTTCCCTCGGGACAGGGGAAAACTATGGCTACACCTTC. Translating it yields CASSSLGTGENYGYTF.

The chain couples TRBV10-2 to TRBJ2-1; TRBD2 agrees at 10 bases. CDR3 length equals 13 residues. V lost 6 bases and J lost 8; bases outside the gene matches: 4. Germline V gives CDR1 WSHSY, CDR2 SAAADI. In nucleotides, the CDR3 is TGCGCCAGCAGACTAGCGGGATTCGATGAGCAGTTCTTC. Translating gives CASRLAGFDEQFF.